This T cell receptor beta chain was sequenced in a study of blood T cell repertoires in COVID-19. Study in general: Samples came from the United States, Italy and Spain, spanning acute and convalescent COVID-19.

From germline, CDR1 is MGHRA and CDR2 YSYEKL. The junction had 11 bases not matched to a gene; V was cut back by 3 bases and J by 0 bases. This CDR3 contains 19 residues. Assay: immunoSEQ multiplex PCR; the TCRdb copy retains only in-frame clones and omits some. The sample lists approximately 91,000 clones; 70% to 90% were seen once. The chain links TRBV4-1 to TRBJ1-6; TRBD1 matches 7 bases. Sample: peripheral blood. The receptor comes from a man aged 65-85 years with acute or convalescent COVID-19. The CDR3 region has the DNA TGCGCCAGCAGCCAGGCTAACTCCAGGGGGAGCTCCTATAATTCACCCCTCCACTTT. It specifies CASSQANSRGSSYNSPLHF.